These T cell receptor beta chains were read from a single sample in a study of shared clonotypes between healthy human individuals. Sequencing used immunoSEQ multiplex PCR; TCRdb keeps in-frame clones, though not all of them. Here the sample spans some 1,900,000 clones, 85% to 95% being singletons. The sample was naive CD8+ T cells sorted from blood. The receptors come from a man aged 18 to 30 in good health. Each CDR3 is given with its conserved first and last residue. The order of the fields is D gene, V gene, clone size, J gene, CDR3 protein, CDR3 DNA. A D gene is named only where the DNA matches it firmly. Clone size is stated in some rows and not others, as once, few, many or a class when expanded.

d_call: NA
v_call: TRBV7-9
clone_size: once
j_call: TRBJ2-1
cdr3_aa: CASSLAAAGTHDEQFF
cdr3_nt: TGTGCCAGCAGCTTAGCAGCGGCAGGGACGCACGATGAGCAGTTCTTC

d_call: NA
v_call: TRBV7-9
clone_size: NA
j_call: TRBJ1-2
cdr3_aa: CASSFPGTAGYTF
cdr3_nt: TGTGCCAGCAGCTTCCCGGGGACGGCTGGCTACACCTTC

d_call: TRBD1
v_call: TRBV4-3
clone_size: once
j_call: TRBJ2-3
cdr3_aa: CASSQERFREGTGGRIDTQYF
cdr3_nt: TGCGCCAGCAGCCAAGAAAGATTCCGGGAAGGGACAGGGGGCCGAATAGATACGCAGTATTTT

d_call: TRBD2
v_call: TRBV11-2
clone_size: NA
j_call: TRBJ2-5
cdr3_aa: CASSLSGGFFAETQYF
cdr3_nt: TGTGCCAGCAGCTTATCGGGGGGGTTTTTCGCAGAGACCCAGTACTTC

d_call: NA
v_call: TRBV11-3
clone_size: NA
j_call: TRBJ1-1
cdr3_aa: CASILGDTYTEAFF
cdr3_nt: TGTGCCAGCATCCTGGGCGACACCTACACTGAAGCTTTCTTT

d_call: NA
v_call: TRBV25-1
clone_size: NA
j_call: TRBJ2-7
cdr3_aa: CASASYEQYF
cdr3_nt: TGTGCCAGCGCTTCCTACGAGCAGTACTTC

d_call: NA
v_call: TRBV13
clone_size: NA
j_call: TRBJ2-5
cdr3_aa: CASSSARVETQYF
cdr3_nt: TGTGCCAGCAGCTCAGCTAGGGTTGAGACCCAGTACTTC

d_call: TRBD1
v_call: TRBV30
clone_size: NA
j_call: TRBJ1-1
cdr3_aa: CAWSAMRQGPLYEAFF
cdr3_nt: TGTGCCTGGAGTGCCATGAGACAGGGGCCACTATATGAAGCTTTCTTT

d_call: NA
v_call: TRBV10-3
clone_size: NA
j_call: TRBJ1-1
cdr3_aa: CAISPGDMTEAFF
cdr3_nt: TGTGCCATCAGTCCAGGGGATATGACTGAAGCTTTCTTT

d_call: TRBD1
v_call: TRBV10-1
clone_size: NA
j_call: TRBJ2-6
cdr3_aa: CASRRLFGTGGAGGANVLTF
cdr3_nt: TGCGCCAGCAGACGACTTTTCGGGACAGGGGGCGCCGGGGGGGCCAACGTCCTGACTTTC

d_call: NA
v_call: TRBV9
clone_size: NA
j_call: TRBJ1-3
cdr3_aa: CASSVDFLLGPKISGNTIYF
cdr3_nt: TGTGCCAGCAGCGTAGATTTCTTGCTGGGACCGAAGATCTCTGGAAACACCATATATTTT

d_call: NA
v_call: TRBV28
clone_size: NA
j_call: TRBJ1-1
cdr3_aa: CASSLSGAAEAFF
cdr3_nt: TGTGCCAGCAGCCTCTCAGGAGCCGCTGAAGCTTTCTTT

d_call: TRBD2
v_call: TRBV7-2
clone_size: NA
j_call: TRBJ2-7
cdr3_aa: CASSLTASGSYEQYF
cdr3_nt: TGTGCCAGCAGCTTAACGGCTAGCGGGAGCTACGAGCAGTACTTC

d_call: TRBD2
v_call: TRBV27
clone_size: once
j_call: TRBJ2-1
cdr3_aa: CASSLLGLAVTSSSYNEQFF
cdr3_nt: TGTGCCAGCAGTTTGTTGGGACTAGCGGTTACTTCTTCCTCCTACAATGAGCAGTTCTTC

d_call: NA
v_call: TRBV27
clone_size: NA
j_call: TRBJ1-1
cdr3_aa: CATKERGSEAFF
cdr3_nt: TGTGCCACGAAAGAAAGAGGATCTGAAGCTTTCTTT

d_call: TRBD1
v_call: TRBV7-9
clone_size: NA
j_call: TRBJ2-7
cdr3_aa: CASSLGQGVYEQYF
cdr3_nt: TGTGCCAGCAGCTTGGGACAGGGTGTCTACGAGCAGTACTTC

d_call: TRBD1
v_call: TRBV29-1
clone_size: NA
j_call: TRBJ1-2
cdr3_aa: CSVEEIVEDRAIGYGYTF
cdr3_nt: TGCAGCGTTGAAGAGATAGTTGAGGACAGGGCAATTGGCTATGGCTACACCTTC

d_call: NA
v_call: TRBV5-8
clone_size: NA
j_call: TRBJ1-6
cdr3_aa: CASSIGTSGDSPLHF
cdr3_nt: TGTGCCAGCAGCATAGGGACTTCGGGGGATTCACCCCTCCACTTT